Below are 4 T cell receptor beta chains sequenced from a single sample in a study of Ad26.COV2.S vaccination and SARS-CoV-2 variants. Assay: immunoSEQ multiplex PCR; the TCRdb copy retains only in-frame clones and omits some. The table shows around 320,000 clones, with roughly 80% occurring only once. Treatment in this sample: over 15 received Ad26.COV2.S at low or high dose, single or two shots; about 5 received placebo; per-sample allocation not given. After the first vaccine or placebo injection, samples were drawn on day 63. This specimen was peripheral blood, taken in a trial of Ad26.COV2.S vaccine versus placebo. These receptors were obtained from a person between 18 and 59 years old who received the Ad26.COV2.S COVID-19 vaccine or a placebo.

The V call is TRBV2, the J call TRBJ1-2; D is perhaps TRBD1 (6 bases). The CDR3 covers 18 residues. V was shortened by 5 bases and J by 5 bases, with 27 bases between the two germline ends. Germline CDR1 SNHLY, CDR2 FYNNEI. In DNA form, the CDR3 reads TGTGCCAGCAGTCCACGAGGGGGGCAGAAGGACGGGAAGTATGGCTACACCTTC. This encodes CASSPRGGQKDGKYGYTF.

V gene TRBV6-4 combines with J gene TRBJ2-7; tentative D call: TRBD2 (5 bases). The V gene lost 11 bases and the J gene lost 6 bases, with 23 bases spanning the gap. The length of the CDR3 is 14 residues. CDR1 and CDR2 (germline): MRHNA, SNTAGT. The CDR3 DNA sequence: TGTGCCTTCCACGAGGGAGCCATAACGGTCGAGCAGTACTTC. Translation gives CAFHEGAITVEQYF.

The chain has TRBV4-2 and TRBJ1-6; 10 nucleotides match TRBD1. The CDR3 loop spans 16 amino acids. The germline V gene has CDR1 LGHNA and CDR2 YNFKEQ. With 3 bases clipped from V and 10 bases from J, the junction kept 9 bases outside the gene matches. The CDR3 DNA follows: TGTGCCAGCAGCCAGGAAAGGACAGGGGGTGGCTCACCCCTCCACTTT. As protein: CASSQERTGGGSPLHF.

The V gene is TRBV5-1, the J gene TRBJ2-1; TRBD2 aligns across 9 bases. The CDR3 has 14 residues. Germline V lookup: CDR1 SGHRS, CDR2 YFSETQ. Germline trimming cut 3 bases from V and 5 bases from J; bases unmatched to any gene: 3. The CDR3, as DNA: TGCGCCAGCAGCTGGCGGGGGGGCCACAATGAGCAGTTCTTC. This translates into CASSWRGGHNEQFF. Variable domain in full (rest from reference TRBV5-1 and TRBJ2-1): KAGVTQTPRYLIKTRGQQVTLSCSPISGHRSVSWYQQTPGQGLQFLFEYFSETQRNKGNFPGRFSGRQFSNSRSEMNVSTLELGDSALYLCASSWRGGHNEQFFGPGTRLTVL.